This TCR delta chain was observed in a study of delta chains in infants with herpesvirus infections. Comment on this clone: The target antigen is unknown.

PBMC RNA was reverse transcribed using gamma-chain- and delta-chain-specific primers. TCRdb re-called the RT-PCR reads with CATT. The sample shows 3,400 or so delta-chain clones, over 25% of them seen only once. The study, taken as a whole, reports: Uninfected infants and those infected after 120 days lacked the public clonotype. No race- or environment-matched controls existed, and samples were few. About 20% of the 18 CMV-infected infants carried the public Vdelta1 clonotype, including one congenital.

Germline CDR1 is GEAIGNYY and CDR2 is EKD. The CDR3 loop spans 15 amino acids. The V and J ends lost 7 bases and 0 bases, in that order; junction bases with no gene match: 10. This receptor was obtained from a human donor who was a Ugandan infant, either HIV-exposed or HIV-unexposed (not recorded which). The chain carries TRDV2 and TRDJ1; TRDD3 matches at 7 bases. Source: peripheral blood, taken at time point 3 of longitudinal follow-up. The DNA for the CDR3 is TGTGCCTGCTTCGTACTGGGGACTTACACCGATAAACTCATCTTT. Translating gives CACFVLGTYTDKLIF.